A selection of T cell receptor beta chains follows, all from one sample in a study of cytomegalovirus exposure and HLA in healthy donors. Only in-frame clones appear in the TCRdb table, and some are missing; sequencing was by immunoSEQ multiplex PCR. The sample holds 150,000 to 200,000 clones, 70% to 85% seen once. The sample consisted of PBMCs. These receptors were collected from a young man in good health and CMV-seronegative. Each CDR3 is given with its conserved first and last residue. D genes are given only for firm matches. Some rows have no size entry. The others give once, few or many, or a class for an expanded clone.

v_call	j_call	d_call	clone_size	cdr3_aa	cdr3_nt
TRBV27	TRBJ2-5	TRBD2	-	CASSLGPGGGGQETQYF	TGTGCCAGCAGTTTAGGGCCCGGCGGGGGGGGCCAAGAGACCCAGTACTTC
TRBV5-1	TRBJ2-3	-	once	CASTPAGTDTQYF	TGCGCCAGCACGCCAGCGGGCACAGATACGCAGTATTTT
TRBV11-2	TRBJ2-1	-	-	CASSPRHNEQFF	TGTGCCAGCAGCCCGCGTCACAATGAGCAGTTCTTC
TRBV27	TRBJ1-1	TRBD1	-	CASSRPGGTEAFF	TGTGCCAGCAGTCGACCAGGGGGGACTGAAGCTTTCTTT
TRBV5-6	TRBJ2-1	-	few	CASSSSSRLISYNEQFF	TGTGCCAGCAGCTCCTCTTCTAGGCTGATCTCCTACAATGAGCAGTTCTTC
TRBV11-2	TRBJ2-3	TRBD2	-	CASSLSGSGTDTQYF	TGTGCCAGCAGCTTAAGCGGGAGCGGCACAGATACGCAGTATTTT
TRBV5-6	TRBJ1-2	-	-	CASSLGGAHYGYTF	TGTGCCAGCAGCTTGGGGGGAGCCCACTATGGCTACACCTTC
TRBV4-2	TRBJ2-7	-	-	CASRSGASFEQYF	TGTGCCAGCAGGTCAGGGGCCTCTTTTGAGCAGTACTTC
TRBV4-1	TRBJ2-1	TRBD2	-	CASSQDRKLAEGEQFF	TGCGCCAGCAGCCAAGATAGGAAACTAGCGGAGGGTGAGCAGTTCTTC
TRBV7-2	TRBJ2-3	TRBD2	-	CASSQLAHSTDTQYF	TGTGCCAGCAGCCAACTAGCGCATAGCACAGATACGCAGTATTTT
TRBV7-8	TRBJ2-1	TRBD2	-	CASSFSGRGYNEQFF	TGTGCCAGCAGCTTTAGCGGGAGAGGGTACAATGAGCAGTTCTTC
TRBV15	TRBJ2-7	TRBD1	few	CATSSSIQGAHEQYF	TGTGCCACCAGCAGCTCAATCCAGGGGGCCCACGAGCAGTACTTC
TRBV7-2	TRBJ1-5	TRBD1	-	CASSLWGTGVQPQHF	TGTGCCAGCAGCTTATGGGGCACAGGGGTTCAGCCCCAGCATTTT
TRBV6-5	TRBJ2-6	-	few	CASSYRVAGANVLTF	TGTGCCAGCAGTTACCGGGTAGCTGGGGCCAACGTCCTGACTTTC
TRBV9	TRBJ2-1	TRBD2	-	CASSLAGGDYNEQFF	TGTGCCAGCAGCCTAGCGGGGGGGGACTACAATGAGCAGTTCTTC
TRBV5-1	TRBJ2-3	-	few	CASSHYEGDTQYF	TGCGCCAGCAGCCATTACGAGGGAGATACGCAGTATTTT
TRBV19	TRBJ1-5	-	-	CATSGGNQPQHF	TGTGCCACCAGTGGGGGGAATCAGCCCCAGCATTTT
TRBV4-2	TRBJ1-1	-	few	CASSHATGTEAFF	TGTGCCAGCAGCCATGCTACCGGGACTGAAGCTTTCTTT
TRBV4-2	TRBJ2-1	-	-	CASSVRLGRGFGSYNEQFF	TGTGCCAGCAGCGTACGACTAGGCCGGGGATTTGGGTCCTACAATGAGCAGTTCTTC
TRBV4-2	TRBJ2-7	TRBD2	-	CASSQEFRAGLAGILTPREQYF	TGTGCCAGCAGCCAAGAATTCCGGGCGGGACTAGCGGGGATCCTTACTCCCCGCGAGCAGTACTTC
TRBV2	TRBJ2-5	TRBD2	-	CASSEALFATSGGETQYF	TGTGCCAGCAGTGAAGCGCTATTCGCGACTAGCGGGGGGGAGACCCAGTACTTC
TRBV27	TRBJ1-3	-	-	CASSLTGISGNTIYF	TGTGCCAGCAGTTTGACAGGTATCTCTGGAAACACCATATATTTT
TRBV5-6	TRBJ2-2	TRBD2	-	CASSLSGTDTGELFF	TGTGCCAGCAGCTTGAGCGGGACGGACACCGGGGAGCTGTTTTTT
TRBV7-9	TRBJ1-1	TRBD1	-	CASSSGTGNTEAFF	TGTGCCAGCAGCTCCGGGACAGGGAACACTGAAGCTTTCTTT
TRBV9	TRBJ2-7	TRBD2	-	CASSGGLAGPPYEQYF	TGTGCCAGCAGCGGGGGACTAGCGGGACCGCCTTACGAGCAGTACTTC
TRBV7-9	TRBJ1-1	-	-	CASSLGDSWRTNTEAFF	TGTGCCAGCAGCCTAGGCGATTCGTGGAGGACTAACACTGAAGCTTTCTTT
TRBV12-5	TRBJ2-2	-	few	CASGLVSPARRHTGELFF	TGTGCTAGTGGTTTGGTAAGCCCGGCGAGGCGTCACACCGGGGAGCTGTTTTTT
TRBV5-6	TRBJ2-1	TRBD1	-	CASSFGQAYSSYNEQFF	TGTGCCAGCAGCTTTGGACAGGCCTATAGCTCCTACAATGAGCAGTTCTTC